This TCR beta chain comes out of a study of PD-L1 blockade in urothelial cancer (dated by TCRdb to about 2017). Concerning the study at large: Therapy was started at some point between 2014 and 2016 for all patients, and atezolizumab 1,200 mg was administered intravenously every 3 weeks. An ECOG performance status of 0 or 1 was recorded for the patients, and 0 to 3 prior chemotherapy regimens had been received by the patients. TCR sequencing covered pretreatment tumor samples and matched, serially collected peripheral blood taken before and after atezolizumab treatment. Blood samples gave a median of around 140,000 T cells and 82,636 unique TCRs, with a median clonality of 0.080. Pretreatment blood TCR-seq was available for nearly 30 patients, at least one posttreatment blood collection was obtained for 24 patients, and tumor TCR-seq was available for 24 patients. The study, an exploratory multi-omic analysis, examined somatic, immune and clinical correlates of response to PD-L1 blockade with atezolizumab in urothelial cancer. Progression-free survival longer than 6 months counted as durable clinical benefit, and TCR features were additionally tested against both progression-free and overall survival. In the same patients, whole exome sequencing and RNA sequencing of pretreatment tumors were performed in addition to TCR sequencing. Blood samples were analyzed 3 weeks after the start of treatment (second dose) and 6 weeks after the start of treatment. Under ten patients reached durable clinical benefit, while 20 to 25 patients did not. About 90% of the roughly 29 patients were identified as males with urothelial cancer of bladder origin, and a prior smoking history was reported by 18 of 29 patients. Study-wide findings and limitations: Among patients with durable benefit, tumor-associated TCR clones showed greater expansion in peripheral blood 3 weeks after treatment started (n = 22, p = 0.022). Small sample size (n ≈ 30) and many exploratory analyses mean the results are intended to be hypothesis-generating. A pretreatment peripheral blood TCR clonality below the median was linked to improved progression-free and overall survival.

CDR1 SGHTA and CDR2 FQGNSA were looked up in the germline V gene. V loses 0 bases at its end and J loses 5 bases; junction bases beyond the gene matches: 0. From cysteine to phenylalanine, the CDR3 is 16 amino acids long. Of the read, only the CDR3 DNA is kept; its 48 bases are in frame from base 1. In regard to this clone: This clone's antigen is unknown. Base qualities are not recorded, but no much larger clone differs from it by a single base.

A total of under 30 patients with locally advanced or metastatic urothelial carcinoma, treated at Memorial Sloan Kettering on a trial protocol, made up the cohort. Peripheral blood mononuclear cells were collected pretreatment and during treatment, with between 1 and 8 total time points obtained per patient. The Qiagen DNeasy Blood extraction kit was used to purify genomic DNA from total PBMCs and tumor samples. Collected pretreatment and during treatment, PBMCs were isolated and stored as previously described. Synthetic TCR analog templates were spiked into each PCR so that absolute template abundance could be estimated from read counts. Using the immunoSEQ assay, TCRbeta CDR3 regions were amplified from genomic DNA with bias-controlled V and J gene primers. Rearranged TCRbeta segments were sequenced at approximately 20X coverage. Per the original workflow: Clustering was used to correct sequencing errors, and CDR3s were annotated against IMGT so that V, D and J genes could be assigned. Downstream analyses used only productive TCRbeta rearrangements, leaving out any out-of-frame or stop-codon sequences. To compute clonality, Shannon entropy was normalized by the log of the number of unique productive sequences and then subtracted from one. Clones differing between time points or between blood and tumor were identified by Fisher's exact test with Benjamini-Hochberg correction at adjusted p below 0.01. TCRdb stores this immuneACCESS table with in-frame sequences only. Part of the clones is absent; in the studies checked, under half of the shortfall reflects unresolved V genes, and no reason is known for the rest. V and J calls and clone size follow that table, whereas D and trimming were derived from the DNA. This sample gives roughly 45,000 clones in total; roughly nine tenths of them show up just once. Jointly, the top ten make up 6.5% to 8% of the sample.

The rearrangement joined TRBV7-2 to TRBJ2-1, with TRBD2 identical over 14 junction bases. The sequence came from a man aged 55 to 69 with urothelial cancer. Source: PBMCs, taken around atezolizumab (anti-PD-L1) treatment. The CDR3 protein sequence reads: CASSLAGLAGDNEQFF. In nucleotide form, the sequence is TGTGCCAGCAGCTTAGCGGGACTAGCGGGAGACAATGAGCAGTTCTTC.